This T cell receptor beta chain appears in the sequencing data of a study of cytomegalovirus exposure and HLA in healthy donors. On the study more broadly: Researchers found that roughly 80% of fewer than 450 genotyped donors fell within the Caucasian-associated ancestry cluster.

PCR involved 60 Vbeta and 13 Jbeta primers. Repertoires were generated with immunoSEQ multiplex PCR, while TCRdb's copy carries only in-frame clones and drops some. The top ten clones hold about 2.2% of a sample with about 200,000 clones, 85% of them seen once. Study outcomes and limitations: Some public TCRs appeared in many individuals, while most sequences were rare. The study put 150 to 200 TCR beta chains on its list as cytomegalovirus-associated. In a later analysis, V- and J-gene trimming of beta chains associated with a DCLRE1C missense variant, replicated independently.

Of note for this clone: Its antigen is still unknown.

The germline CDR1 and CDR2 sequences are SGHRS and YFSETQ. Trimming at V came to 4 bases and at J to 3 bases, leaving 6 bases not matched to a gene. The CDR3 totals 14 residues. The specimen was PBMCs. The clonotype originates from a woman in her 50s in good health and CMV-seronegative. The chain carries TRBV5-1 and TRBJ2-5; 7 bases are shared with TRBD1. Here the CDR3 reads CASSPGTAEETQYF. In nucleotides, the CDR3 is TGCGCCAGCAGCCCAGGGACAGCCGAAGAGACCCAGTACTTC. Supplemented by reference TRBV5-1 and TRBJ2-5, the full variable domain reads KAGVTQTPRYLIKTRGQQVTLSCSPISGHRSVSWYQQTPGQGLQFLFEYFSETQRNKGNFPGRFSGRQFSNSRSEMNVSTLELGDSALYLCASSPGTAEETQYFGPGTRLLVL.